This TCR beta chain was obtained from a study of long-term antiretroviral therapy in people with HIV. Across the study: The study's earliest collections predate the 2015 immediate-ART recommendation by about a decade. Findings of the study overall: Transplant-donor-level diversity was not reached after ART, though diversity increased. Controls exceeded HIV repertoires in CDR3 length range.

Concerning this clone itself: No antigen is known for it.

With survey level as its setting, the immunoSEQ assay was v3.0. Sequencing targeted about 40,000-50,000 T-cell genomes per sample. Clones were sequenced by immunoSEQ multiplex PCR, and TCRdb holds only the in-frame ones, with some missing. This sample has about 22,000 clones; around 81% occur once, and the top ten carry approximately 4%. The source material was unsorted PBMCs, sampled roughly 4 years after starting antiretroviral therapy. The clonotype originates from a young man with HIV.

The CDR3, as DNA: TGTGCCAGCAGCTTAGATGTAGGGTTCGAGACCCAGTACTTC. Translating gives CASSLDVGFETQYF. This chain links TRBV7-2 with TRBJ2-5; D is unclear. Germline values: CDR1 SGHTA, CDR2 FQGNSA. The CDR3 spans 14 residues. The ends were cut back, 1 base at V and 5 bases at J, with 11 bases in the middle.